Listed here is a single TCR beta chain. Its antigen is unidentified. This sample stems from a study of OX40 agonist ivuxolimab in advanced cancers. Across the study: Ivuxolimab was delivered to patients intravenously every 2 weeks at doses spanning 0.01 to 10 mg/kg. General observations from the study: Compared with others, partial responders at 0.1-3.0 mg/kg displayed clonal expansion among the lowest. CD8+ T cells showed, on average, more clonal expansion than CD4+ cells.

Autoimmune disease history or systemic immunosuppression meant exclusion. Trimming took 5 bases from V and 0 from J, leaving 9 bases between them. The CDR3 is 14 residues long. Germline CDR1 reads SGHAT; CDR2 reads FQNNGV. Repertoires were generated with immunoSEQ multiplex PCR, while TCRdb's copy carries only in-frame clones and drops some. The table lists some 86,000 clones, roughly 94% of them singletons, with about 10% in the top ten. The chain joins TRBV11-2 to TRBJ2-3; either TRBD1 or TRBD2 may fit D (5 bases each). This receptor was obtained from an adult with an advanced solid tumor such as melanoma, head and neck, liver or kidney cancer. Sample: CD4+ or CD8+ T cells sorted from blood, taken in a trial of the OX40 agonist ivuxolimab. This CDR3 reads CASSPGASTDTQYF. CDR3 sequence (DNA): TGTGCCAGCAGCCCCGGGGCCAGCACAGATACGCAGTATTTT.